The sequence of this T cell receptor beta chain was determined in a study of T cell responses to AZD1222 COVID-19 vaccine. The V gene lost 5 bases and the J gene lost 2 bases, with 10 bases spanning the gap. Germline V CDR1 and CDR2: SNHLY, FYNNEI. The CDR3 contains 14 residues. The method was immunoSEQ multiplex PCR; TCRdb's version includes in-frame clones alone and lacks a portion of them. The sample lists about 99,000 clones, about 93% seen once, with less than 5% in the top ten. The chain employs TRBV2 and TRBJ1-5, with a possible D match to TRBD1 (5 bases). The receptor was derived from an adult in good health. The source was peripheral blood, collected on day 0 of AZD1222 vaccination. Here the CDR3 DNA reads TGTGCCAGCAGTTATGACAGCCGCAATCAGCCCCAGCATTTT. It translates to CASSYDSRNQPQHF.